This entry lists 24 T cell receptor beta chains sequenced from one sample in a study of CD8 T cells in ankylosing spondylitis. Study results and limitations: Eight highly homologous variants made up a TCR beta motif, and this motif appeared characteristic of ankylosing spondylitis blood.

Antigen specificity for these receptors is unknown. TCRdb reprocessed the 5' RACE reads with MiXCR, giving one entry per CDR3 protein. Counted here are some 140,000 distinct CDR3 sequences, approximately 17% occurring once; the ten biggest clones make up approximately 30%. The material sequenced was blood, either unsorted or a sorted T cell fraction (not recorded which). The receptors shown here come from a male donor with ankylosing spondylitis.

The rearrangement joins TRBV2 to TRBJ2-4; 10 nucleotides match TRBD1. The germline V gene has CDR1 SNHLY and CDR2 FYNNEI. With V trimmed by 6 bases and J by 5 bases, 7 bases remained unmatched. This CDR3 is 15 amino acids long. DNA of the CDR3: TGTGCCAGCAGATCCGGGACAGGGGTTGAAAACATTCAGTACTTC. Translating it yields CASRSGTGVENIQYF.

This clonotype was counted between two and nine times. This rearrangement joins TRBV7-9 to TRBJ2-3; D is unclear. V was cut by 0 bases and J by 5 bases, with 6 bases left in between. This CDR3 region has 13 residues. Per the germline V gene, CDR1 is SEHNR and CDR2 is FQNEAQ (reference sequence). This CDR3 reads CASSLASEDTQYF. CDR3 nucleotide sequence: TGTGCCAGCAGCTTAGCGTCGGAAGATACGCAGTATTTT.

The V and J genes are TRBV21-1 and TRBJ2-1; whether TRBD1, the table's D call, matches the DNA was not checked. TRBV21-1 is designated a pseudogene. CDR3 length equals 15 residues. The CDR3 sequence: CASTGARSSYNEQFF. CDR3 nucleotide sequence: TGTGCCAGCACTGGGGCTAGGAGCTCCTACAATGAGCAGTTCTTC.

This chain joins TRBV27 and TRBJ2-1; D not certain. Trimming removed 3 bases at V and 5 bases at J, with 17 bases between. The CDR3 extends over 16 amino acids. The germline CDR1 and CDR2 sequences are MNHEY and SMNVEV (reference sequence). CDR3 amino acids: CASSFFGLGPNNEQFF. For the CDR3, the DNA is TGTGCCAGCAGTTTCTTTGGATTAGGGCCGAACAATGAGCAGTTCTTC.

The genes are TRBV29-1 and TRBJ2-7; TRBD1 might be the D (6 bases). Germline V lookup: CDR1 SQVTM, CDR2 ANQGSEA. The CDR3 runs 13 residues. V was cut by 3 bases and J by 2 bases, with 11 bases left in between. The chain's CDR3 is CSVEMGQTYEQYF. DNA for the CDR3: TGCAGCGTTGAGATGGGACAAACCTACGAGCAGTACTTC.

This CDR3 is CASSLSSRGSHGYTF. The DNA for the CDR3 is TGTGCCAGCAGTTTATCTTCTAGGGGGAGCCATGGCTACACCTTC. The J gene is TRBJ1-2, the V gene TRBV27, with D tentatively TRBD1 (6 bases). This CDR3 has 15 residues. Germline values: CDR1 MNHEY, CDR2 SMNVEV (reference sequence). The V end was cut by 0 bases, the J end by 6 bases, with 14 bases between.

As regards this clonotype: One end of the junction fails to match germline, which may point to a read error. The CDR3 loop reads CASCFVGLVTLNEHSEQFF. In DNA form, the CDR3 reads TGTGCCAGCTGTTTTGTGGGACTAGTTACACTCAATGAGCACTCTGAGCAGTTCTTC. The chain is built from TRBV12-3 or TRBV12-4 and TRBJ2-1; 8 positions agree with TRBD2. The CDR3 runs 19 residues.

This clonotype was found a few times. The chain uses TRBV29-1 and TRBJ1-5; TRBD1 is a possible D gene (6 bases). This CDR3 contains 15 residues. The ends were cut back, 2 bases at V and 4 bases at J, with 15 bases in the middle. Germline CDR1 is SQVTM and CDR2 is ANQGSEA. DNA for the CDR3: TGCAGCGTTGAAACCGGGGAAGGGGGGAATCAGCCCCAGCATTTT. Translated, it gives CSVETGEGGNQPQHF.

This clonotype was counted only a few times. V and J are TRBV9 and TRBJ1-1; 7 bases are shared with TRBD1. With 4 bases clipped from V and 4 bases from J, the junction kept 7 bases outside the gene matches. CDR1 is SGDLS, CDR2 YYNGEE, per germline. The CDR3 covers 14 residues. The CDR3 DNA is TGTGCCAGCAGCCCCGCCAGGGGGGTCACTGAAGCTTTCTTT. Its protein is CASSPARGVTEAFF.

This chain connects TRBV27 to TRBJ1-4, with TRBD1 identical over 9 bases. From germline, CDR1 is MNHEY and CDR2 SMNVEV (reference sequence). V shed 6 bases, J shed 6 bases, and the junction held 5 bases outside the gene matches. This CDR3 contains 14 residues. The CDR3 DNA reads TGTGCCAGCAGACCCGGGACAGGGTATGAAAAACTGTTTTTT. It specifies CASRPGTGYEKLFF.

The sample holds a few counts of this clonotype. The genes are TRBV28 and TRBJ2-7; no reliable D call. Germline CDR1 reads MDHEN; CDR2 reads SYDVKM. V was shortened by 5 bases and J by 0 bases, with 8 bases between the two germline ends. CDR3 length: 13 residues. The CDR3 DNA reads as TGTGCCAGCAGTCGAGGCCCCTCCTACGAGCAGTACTTC. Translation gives CASSRGPSYEQYF.

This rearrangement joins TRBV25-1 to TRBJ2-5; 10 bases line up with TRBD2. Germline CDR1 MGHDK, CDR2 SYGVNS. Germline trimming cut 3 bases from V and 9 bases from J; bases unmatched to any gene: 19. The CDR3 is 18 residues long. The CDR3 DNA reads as TGTGCCAGCAGTGATATTACCGGGACTAGCGTGCTGGGTGGCGCCCAGTACTTC. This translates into CASSDITGTSVLGGAQYF.

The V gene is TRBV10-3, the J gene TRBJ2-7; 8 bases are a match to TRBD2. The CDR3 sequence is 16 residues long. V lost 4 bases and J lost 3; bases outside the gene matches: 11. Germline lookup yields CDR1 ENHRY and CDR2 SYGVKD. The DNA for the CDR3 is TGTGCCATCAGTGCGCGGGAAAGCGGGAGTTTCTACGAGCAGTACTTC. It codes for CAISARESGSFYEQYF.

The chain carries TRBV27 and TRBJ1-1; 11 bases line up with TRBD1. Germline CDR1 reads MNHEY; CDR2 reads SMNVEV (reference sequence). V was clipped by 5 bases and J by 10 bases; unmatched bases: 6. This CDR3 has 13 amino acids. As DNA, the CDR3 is TGTGCCAGCAGTCGATGGGACAGGGGGACAGCTTTCTTT. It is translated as CASSRWDRGTAFF.

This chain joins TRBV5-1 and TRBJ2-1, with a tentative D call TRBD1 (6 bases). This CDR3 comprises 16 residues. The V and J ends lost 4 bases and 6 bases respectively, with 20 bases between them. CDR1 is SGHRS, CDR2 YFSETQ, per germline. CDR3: CASSAYRDIRFNEQFF. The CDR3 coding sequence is TGCGCCAGCAGCGCTTACCGGGACATTCGATTCAATGAGCAGTTCTTC.

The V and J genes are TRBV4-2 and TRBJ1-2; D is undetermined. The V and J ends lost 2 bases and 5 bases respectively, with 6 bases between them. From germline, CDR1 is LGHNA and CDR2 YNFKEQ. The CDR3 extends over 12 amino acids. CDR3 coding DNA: TGTGCCAGCAGCCAAAGCCCTTATGGCTACACCTTC. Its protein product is CASSQSPYGYTF.

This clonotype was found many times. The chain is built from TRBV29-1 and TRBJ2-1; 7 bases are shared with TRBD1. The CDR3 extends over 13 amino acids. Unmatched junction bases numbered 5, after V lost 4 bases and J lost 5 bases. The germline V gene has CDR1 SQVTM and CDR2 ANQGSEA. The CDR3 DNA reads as TGCAGCGTTGTAAACGGGACAGACAATGAGCAGTTCTTC. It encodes CSVVNGTDNEQFF.

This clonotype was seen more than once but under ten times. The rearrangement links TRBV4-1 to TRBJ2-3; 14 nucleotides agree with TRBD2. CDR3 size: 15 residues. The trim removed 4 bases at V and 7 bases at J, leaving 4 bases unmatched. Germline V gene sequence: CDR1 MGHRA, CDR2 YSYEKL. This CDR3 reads CASSLGTSGSYTQYF. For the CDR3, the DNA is TGCGCCAGCAGCCTGGGGACTAGCGGGAGTTATACGCAGTATTTT.

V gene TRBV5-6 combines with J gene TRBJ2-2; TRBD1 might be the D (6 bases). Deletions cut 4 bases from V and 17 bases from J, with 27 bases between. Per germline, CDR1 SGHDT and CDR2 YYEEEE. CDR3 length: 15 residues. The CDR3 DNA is TGTGCCAGCAGCCTTGGACAGATTACACCGGGAAGCTGTTTTTTT. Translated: CASSLGQITPGSCFF.

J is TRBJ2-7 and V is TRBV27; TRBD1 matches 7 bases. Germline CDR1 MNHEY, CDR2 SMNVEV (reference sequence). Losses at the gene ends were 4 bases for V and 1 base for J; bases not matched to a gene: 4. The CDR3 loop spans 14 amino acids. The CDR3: CASSSGTDSYEQYF. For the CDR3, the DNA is TGTGCCAGCAGTTCGGGGACAGATTCCTACGAGCAGTACTTC.

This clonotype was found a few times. The CDR3 reads CSATHRQTYAYEQYF. In DNA, the CDR3 is TGCAGTGCTACACACCGACAGACGTATGCCTACGAGCAGTACTTC. The rearrangement joins TRBV20-1 to TRBJ2-7, with TRBD1 as a possible D gene (5 bases). The ends were cut back, 4 bases at V and 2 bases at J, with 18 bases in the middle. The germline V gene has CDR1 DFQATT and CDR2 SNEGSKA (reference sequence). The CDR3 totals 15 residues.

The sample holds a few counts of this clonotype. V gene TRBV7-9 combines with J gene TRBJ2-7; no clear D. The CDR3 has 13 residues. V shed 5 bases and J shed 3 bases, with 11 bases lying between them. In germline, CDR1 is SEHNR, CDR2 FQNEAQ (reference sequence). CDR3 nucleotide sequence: TGTGCCAGCAGCCCCCCCGCTAACTACGAGCAGTACTTC. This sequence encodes CASSPPANYEQYF. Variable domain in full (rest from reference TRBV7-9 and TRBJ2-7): DTGVSQNPRHKITKRGQNVTFRCDPISEHNRLYWYRQTLGQGPEFLTYFQNEAQLEKSRLLSDRFSAERPKGSFSTLEIQRTEQGDSAMYLCASSPPANYEQYFGPGTRLTVT.

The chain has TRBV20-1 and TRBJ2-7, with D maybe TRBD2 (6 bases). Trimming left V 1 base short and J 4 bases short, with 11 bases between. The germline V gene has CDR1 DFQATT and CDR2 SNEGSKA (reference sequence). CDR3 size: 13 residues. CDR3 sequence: CSARANGRYEQYF. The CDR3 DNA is TGCAGTGCTAGAGCCAACGGGAGATACGAGCAGTACTTC.

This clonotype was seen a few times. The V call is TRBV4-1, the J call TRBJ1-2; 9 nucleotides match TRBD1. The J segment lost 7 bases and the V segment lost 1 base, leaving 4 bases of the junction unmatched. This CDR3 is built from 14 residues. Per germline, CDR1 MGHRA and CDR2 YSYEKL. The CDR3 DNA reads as TGCGCCAGCAGCCAAGGGACAGGGGCTGGTGGCTACACCTTC. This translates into CASSQGTGAGGYTF.